This TCR beta chain was recovered during a study of blood T cells in healthy people across ages. This clonotype was picked up a small number of times. This may be a read error, as it is one base from a much larger clone. It was with a sample-barcoded 5' primer and a J-beta primer mix that a second PCR of about 6 to 12 cycles was run. TCRdb itself ran the 5' RACE reads through MiXCR, one entry per CDR3 protein. The sample has hundreds of thousands of distinct CDR3 sequences; approximately 31% are singletons. Trimming at V came to 7 bases and at J to 11 bases, leaving 7 bases not matched to a gene. This CDR3 has 11 residues. The germline gives CDR1 SQVTM, CDR2 ANQGSEA.

The J gene is TRBJ2-5, the V gene TRBV29-1; TRBD1 aligns across 10 bases. This sequence originates from a woman of 80 years or more in good health. The sample comprised blood. The CDR3: CSATGGNEQYF. CDR3 nucleotide sequence: TGCAGCGCGACAGGGGGCAATGAGCAGTACTTC.